The sequence of this T cell receptor beta chain was determined in a study of blood T cell repertoires in COVID-19. Study background: COVID-19 samples collected from the United States, Italy and Spain covered acute and convalescent phases.

This clone was seen once. CDR3 length equals 16 residues. Germline CDR1 is SGHVS and CDR2 is FQNEAQ. V lost 5 bases to trimming and J lost 0 bases, with 16 bases between them. Under the authors' procedure: The assay estimated nucleated cells by amplifying reference gene primers. The table came from immunoSEQ multiplex PCR; TCRdb's copy has only in-frame clones and leaves some out. V and J calls and clone size are those listed in that table; D and trimming were worked out from the DNA. The data show about 170,000 clones, roughly 90% seen once. Seattle researchers signed up patients amid active infection and tracked them longitudinally.

V is TRBV7-8 and J is TRBJ1-1; D possibly corresponds to TRBD1 (6 bases). The source of this sequence is a man between 18 and 29 years old with COVID-19, enrolled during active disease. Sequencing was done on a sample of peripheral blood. CDR3 region: CASSHRLTGMNTEAFF. The CDR3 region has the DNA TGTGCCAGCAGCCACCGGCTGACAGGCATGAACACTGAAGCTTTCTTT.